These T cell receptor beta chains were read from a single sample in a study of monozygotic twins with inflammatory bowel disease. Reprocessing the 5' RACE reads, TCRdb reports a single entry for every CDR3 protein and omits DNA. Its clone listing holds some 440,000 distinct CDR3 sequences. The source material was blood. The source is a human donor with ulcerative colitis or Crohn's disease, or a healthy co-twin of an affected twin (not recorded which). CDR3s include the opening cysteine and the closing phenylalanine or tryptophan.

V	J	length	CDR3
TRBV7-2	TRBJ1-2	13	CASSLVQDFGYTF
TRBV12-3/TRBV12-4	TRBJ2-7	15	CASSSGTRSPYEQYF
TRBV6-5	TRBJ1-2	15	CASSYGTGANYGYTF
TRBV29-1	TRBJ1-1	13	CSVERAENTEAFF
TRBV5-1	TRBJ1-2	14	CASSLGLPGYGYTF
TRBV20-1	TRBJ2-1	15	CSARMVLAGGIEQFF
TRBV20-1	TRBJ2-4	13	CSARAGQGHIQYF
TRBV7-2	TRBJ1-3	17	CASSLAGTVNSGNTIYF
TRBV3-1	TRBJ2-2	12	CASSQGGGELFF
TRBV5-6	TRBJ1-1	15	CASSPRTRGRTEAFF
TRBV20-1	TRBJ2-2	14	CSASAGGNTGELFF
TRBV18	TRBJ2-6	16	CASSPGQVSGANVLTF
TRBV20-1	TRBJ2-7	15	CSSSRGIYSRNEQYF
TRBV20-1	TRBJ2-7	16	CSARPPGRGPLYEQYF
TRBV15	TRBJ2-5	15	CATSSVDLPQETQYF
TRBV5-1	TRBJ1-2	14	CASSLGMDNYGYTF
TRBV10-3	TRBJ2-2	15	CAIRKGQANTGELFF
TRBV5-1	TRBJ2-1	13	CASSLGTGDEQFF
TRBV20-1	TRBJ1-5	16	CSARSGGGQINQPQHF
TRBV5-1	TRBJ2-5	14	CASSGGLSQETQYF
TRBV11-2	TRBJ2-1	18	CASSPWGQGTSSRNEQFF
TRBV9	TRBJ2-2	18	CASSVSGLAETGSGELFF
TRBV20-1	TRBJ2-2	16	CSASPTSGTGTGELFF
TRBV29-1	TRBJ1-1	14	CSFHKGTMDTEAFF
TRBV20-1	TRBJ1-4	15	CSARVVRGVGEKLFF
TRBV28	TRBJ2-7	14	CASSASGSNYEQYF
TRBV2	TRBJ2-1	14	CASIELAGHNEQFF
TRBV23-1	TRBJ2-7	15	CASSQAAVESYEQYF
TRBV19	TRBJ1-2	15	CASSGLSHLRDGYTF
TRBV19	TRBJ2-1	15	CASSPQGGSYNEQFF
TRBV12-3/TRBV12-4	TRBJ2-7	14	CASSLKGTSYEQYF
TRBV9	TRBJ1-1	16	CASSVQWGAGMCGAFF
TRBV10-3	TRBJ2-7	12	CAISEHLYEQYF
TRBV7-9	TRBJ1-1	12	CASTAPGPGAFF
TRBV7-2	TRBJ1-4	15	CASSPRTGMNEKLFF
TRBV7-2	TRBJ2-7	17	CASSPRTLVTRASEQYF
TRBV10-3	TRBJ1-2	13	CAISWTGGEGYTF
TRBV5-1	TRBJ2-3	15	CASSWDQWGTDTQYF